Described below is a single T cell receptor (beta chain) sequence and its context. Its antigen is undetermined. PCR was performed a second time for 7 to 11 cycles using a sample-barcoded 5' primer and a J-beta primer mix. TCRdb used MiXCR to reprocess the 5' RACE reads, holding one entry per CDR3 protein. The sample includes nearly 800,000 distinct CDR3 sequences, 20% to 25% of them seen just once. The germline V gene has CDR1 SGHRS and CDR2 YFSETQ. The ends were cut back, 4 bases at V and 5 bases at J, with 18 bases in the middle. The CDR3 length is 15 residues. The source of the sample is a study of blood T cells in healthy people across ages. Study-level background: Roughly one uniquely barcoded beta molecule per two T cells was captured. The study, taken as a whole, reports: It was held that diversity estimates obtained from one million T cells represented underestimates. Getting older went along with TCR beta diversity per million T cells dropping roughly linearly.

The sample also formed part of further work on T cells of mothers and their children. From that second work: Over 5 children and their three healthy Caucasian mothers were the donors.

The chain joins TRBV5-1 to TRBJ2-5; perhaps TRBD1 as D (5 bases). The clonotype comes from a boy aged 5-17 years in good health. Sequenced: blood. DNA of the CDR3: TGCGCCAGCAGCACAACGGCAGGGTTTTGGGAGACCCAGTACTTC. As protein: CASSTTAGFWETQYF.